Presented here are 8 T cell receptor beta chains from one specimen sequenced in a study of blood T cell repertoires in COVID-19. This table comes from immunoSEQ multiplex PCR, and its TCRdb copy is limited to in-frame clones, with some not included. This table has about 120,000 clones, roughly 80% appearing once. The sequenced sample was peripheral blood. These receptor sequences come from a middle-aged man with acute or convalescent COVID-19.

This clone turned up a few times. The chain couples TRBV10-2 to TRBJ1-2; 9 bases map to TRBD1. CDR3 length equals 16 residues. Germline CDR1 reads WSHSY; CDR2 reads SAAADI. The junction had 8 bases not matched to a gene; V was cut back by 2 bases and J by 4 bases. The chain's CDR3 is CASSEPPRDRVYGYTF. The CDR3 bases are TGCGCCAGCAGTGAGCCGCCGCGGGACAGGGTCTATGGCTACACCTTC.

This clone was seen only a few times. This sequence joins TRBV18 and TRBJ2-1; D gene ambiguous. This CDR3 comprises 16 residues. Trimming cost V 4 bases and J 7 bases, with 20 bases left between them. Germline V gene sequence: CDR1 KGHSH, CDR2 LQKENI. CDR3 region: CASSLSLTGLRNEQFF. The DNA of the CDR3 is TGTGCCAGCTCACTCTCCTTAACTGGCCTGAGGAATGAGCAGTTCTTC. Looking up the rest from reference TRBV18 and TRBJ2-1 gives the full variable domain: NAGVMQNPRHLVRRRGQEARLRCSPMKGHSHVYWYRQLPEEGLKFMVYLQKENIIDESGMPKERFSAEFPKEGPSILRIQQVVRGDSAAYFCASSLSLTGLRNEQFFGPGTRLTVL.

V usage is TRBV27 and J usage is TRBJ1-1; D is possibly TRBD1 (6 bases). Between the trimmed V and J ends, which lost 6 bases and 6 bases, there was a span of 17 bases. The V gene's germline CDR1 is MNHEY and CDR2 SMNVEV (reference sequence). There are 14 residues in the CDR3. DNA for the CDR3: TGTGCCAGCAGCCCTGGGACAACTGCGGCTGAAGCTTTCTTT. Its translation is CASSPGTTAAEAFF.

This chain links TRBV4-2 with TRBJ2-7; 12 bases line up with TRBD2. Looked up from germline, CDR1 is LGHNA and CDR2 is YNFKEQ. V dropped 0 bases and J dropped 4; count of bases not matched to a gene: 4. CDR3 length: 16 residues. The chain's CDR3 is CASSQDQLAGGYEQYF. DNA of the CDR3: TGTGCCAGCAGCCAAGATCAGCTAGCGGGAGGGTACGAGCAGTACTTC.

V and J are TRBV28 and TRBJ1-4, with a possible D match to TRBD1 (5 bases). Germline V gives CDR1 MDHEN, CDR2 SYDVKM. The CDR3 is 15 amino acids. Trimming left V 4 bases short and J 6 bases short, with 15 bases between. The CDR3 protein is CASSSPGGTHEKLFF. The CDR3 bases are TGTGCCAGCAGTTCCCCGGGGGGTACTCATGAAAAACTGTTTTTT.

The gene calls are TRBV7-9 and TRBJ1-5; D is unresolved. Deletions cut 5 bases from V and 6 bases from J, with 8 bases between. The CDR3 runs to 12 residues. CDR1 is SEHNR and CDR2 is FQNEAQ in the germline V gene (reference sequence). CDR3 in DNA: TGTGCCAGCAGCCACCCAGGTCAGCCCCAGCATTTT. Translating gives CASSHPGQPQHF.

The rearrangement joins TRBV28 to TRBJ2-1, with D unresolved. The CDR3 is 13 amino acids. Germline values: CDR1 MDHEN, CDR2 SYDVKM. The V end lost 3 bases, the J end lost 4 bases, and 7 bases lay between the germline ends. The CDR3 DNA follows: TGTGCCAGCAGTTTCGGGTCGTACAATGAGCAGTTCTTC. This encodes CASSFGSYNEQFF.

CDR3 loop: CASSKMASGRAGELFF. The CDR3 DNA reads as TGTGCCAGCAGCAAGATGGCTAGCGGGAGGGCCGGGGAGCTGTTTTTT. The rearrangement joins TRBV11-2 to TRBJ2-2, with 12 bases that match TRBD2. CDR1 and CDR2 (germline): SGHAT, FQNNGV. J was trimmed by 6 bases and V by 5 bases; bases with no gene match: 7. This CDR3 region has 16 residues.